This T cell receptor beta chain was profiled in a study of cytomegalovirus exposure and HLA in healthy donors. General study results and limits: That first-cohort TCR clusters tended to co-occur in the 90 to 150 validation repertoires was found in a later analysis.

V dropped 1 base and J dropped 2 bases, with 6 bases sitting between them. Germline lookup yields CDR1 LGHNA and CDR2 YNFKEQ. There are 13 residues in the CDR3. Generated by immunoSEQ multiplex PCR, the TCRdb table keeps only in-frame clones and is missing some. The sample comprises 150,000 to 200,000 clones, 86% of which are singletons, and more than 1.1% rests with the top ten. In this sample, this clone turned up a few times. The target antigen is unknown. Sequencing input: PBMCs. This clonotype originated in a young woman in good health and CMV-seronegative. The V and J genes are TRBV4-2 and TRBJ2-7, with no clear D. CDR3 DNA: TGTGCCAGCAGCCAAGGGCAAGCCTACGAGCAGTACTTC. As protein: CASSQGQAYEQYF.